This TCR beta chain was found in a study of PD-L1 blockade in urothelial cancer. About the study: Administration of atezolizumab to patients began in the mid-2010s, at 1,200 mg intravenously every 3 weeks. Blood was subjected to analysis at 3 weeks (second dose) and 6 weeks following treatment start.

This CDR3 is 15 amino acids long. Unmatched junction bases numbered 6, after V lost 4 bases and J lost 1 base. CDR1 and CDR2 (germline): LNHDA, SQIVND (reference sequence). Assay: immunoSEQ multiplex PCR; the TCRdb copy retains only in-frame clones and omits some. Of about 87,000 clones in the sample, roughly 89% were seen once. The sample's time point: pretreatment peripheral blood. J is TRBJ1-1 and V is TRBV19, with 7 nucleotides matching TRBD1. This receptor was taken from a man aged 55 to 69 with urothelial cancer. This specimen was PBMCs, taken around atezolizumab (anti-PD-L1) treatment. The CDR3 DNA follows: TGTGCCAGTAGTACCCCGGACAGGCCGAACACTGAAGCTTTCTTT. As protein: CASSTPDRPNTEAFF. Based on the CDR3 plus reference TRBV19 and TRBJ1-1, the full variable domain is DGGITQSPKYLFRKEGQNVTLSCEQNLNHDAMYWYRQDPGQGLRLIYYSQIVNDFQKGDIAEGYSVSREKKESFPLTVTSAQKNPTAFYLCASSTPDRPNTEAFFGQGTRLTVV.